Listed below are T cell receptor beta chains from one sample, sequenced in a study of T cell responses to AZD1222 COVID-19 vaccine. Produced via immunoSEQ multiplex PCR; TCRdb's table is partial and in-frame only. Here the sample spans about 140,000 clones, 93% being singletons. The material was peripheral blood, obtained after recovery from COVID-19. These receptors were taken from an adult who had recovered from COVID-19. Both conserved end residues are part of each CDR3. A D gene is named only where the DNA matches it firmly. Size tells how often a clone was seen (once, few, many) or the class of an expanded clone, and some rows leave it out.

>-|-|TRBV19|TRBJ2-5
CASSTARQVQETQYF
TGTGCCAGTAGTACCGCGCGACAGGTACAAGAGACCCAGTACTTC
>-|TRBD2|TRBV7-2|TRBJ2-1
CASSLDASGYNEQFF
TGTGCCAGCAGCTTAGATGCTAGCGGCTACAATGAGCAGTTCTTC
>-|-|TRBV5-4|TRBJ2-7
CASTPVGAYEQYF
TGTGCCAGCACTCCGGTCGGGGCCTACGAGCAGTACTTC
>-|TRBD1|TRBV28|TRBJ1-1
CASSLMEGAGTEAFF
TGTGCCAGCAGTTTAATGGAGGGGGCCGGTACTGAAGCTTTCTTT
>-|TRBD1|TRBV28|TRBJ1-5
CASFRPGTGVQPQHF
TGTGCCAGCTTTCGACCCGGGACAGGGGTTCAGCCCCAGCATTTT
>once|TRBD1|TRBV29-1|TRBJ2-4
CSATGDVAKNIQYF
TGCAGCGCCACAGGGGATGTAGCCAAAAACATTCAGTACTTC
>-|TRBD1|TRBV9|TRBJ2-2
CASSAPGTANTGELFF
TGTGCCAGCAGCGCCCCCGGGACAGCGAACACCGGGGAGCTGTTTTTT
>-|TRBD2|TRBV15|TRBJ2-1
CATSLSGSFTDEQFF
TGTGCCACCAGCCTAAGCGGGAGTTTTACCGATGAGCAGTTCTTC
>-|TRBD1|TRBV27|TRBJ2-7
CASALTGGGWGEQYF
TGTGCCAGCGCCCTGACAGGGGGCGGATGGGGCGAGCAGTACTTC
>-|TRBD1|TRBV5-1|TRBJ1-2
CASTRTGEDYGYTF
TGCGCCAGCACCCGGACAGGGGAGGACTATGGCTACACCTTC
>-|-|TRBV10-2|TRBJ1-5
CASRSSGPQHF
TGCGCCAGCAGGAGCTCTGGGCCCCAGCATTTT
>-|TRBD1|TRBV5-1|TRBJ1-2
CASSGGQANYGYTF
TGCGCCAGCAGCGGGGGACAGGCTAACTATGGCTACACCTTC
>-|-|TRBV12-3/TRBV12-4|TRBJ2-2
CASSLDVGELFF
TGTGCCAGCAGTTTAGACGTCGGGGAGCTGTTTTTT
>-|TRBD1|TRBV7-9|TRBJ2-7
CASSLHRDREAYEQYF
TGTGCCAGCAGCTTACACCGGGACAGGGAGGCCTACGAGCAGTACTTC
>once|-|TRBV28|TRBJ1-5
CASSLDSYSNQPQHF
TGTGCCAGCTCTCTCGACAGTTATAGCAATCAGCCCCAGCATTTT
>once|-|TRBV2|TRBJ2-7
CATKGGGPYEQYF
TGTGCCACAAAGGGGGGAGGGCCCTACGAGCAGTACTTC
>-|-|TRBV28|TRBJ2-6
CASTPGTKGANVLTF
TGTGCCAGCACCCCAGGGACCAAGGGGGCCAACGTCCTGACTTTC
>-|-|TRBV28|TRBJ2-3
CASSSGRGTDTQYF
TGTGCCAGCAGTTCCGGGAGAGGCACAGATACGCAGTATTTT
>-|-|TRBV27|TRBJ1-2
CASSPQRRGVGLFNYGYTF
TGTGCCAGCAGTCCACAGCGAAGAGGCGTTGGGTTGTTCAACTATGGCTACACCTTC
>once|-|TRBV5-1|TRBJ2-7
CASSLAGDSYEQYF
TGCGCCAGCAGCTTGGCAGGGGACTCCTACGAGCAGTACTTC
>-|-|TRBV6-5|TRBJ1-1
CASSYRQGSTEAFF
TGTGCCAGCAGTTACCGGCAGGGGAGCACTGAAGCTTTCTTT
>-|TRBD1|TRBV6-2/TRBV6-3|TRBJ2-7
CASSYWGQPSSPYEQYF
TGTGCCAGCAGTTACTGGGGACAGCCCTCCAGCCCCTACGAGCAGTACTTC
>-|TRBD1|TRBV7-9|TRBJ1-5
CASSSQSQGSGNQPQHF
TGTGCCAGCAGCTCGCAATCACAGGGGTCAGGCAATCAGCCCCAGCATTTT
>-|-|TRBV29-1|TRBJ2-7
CSVSTTGYEQYF
TGCAGCGTTTCTACGACAGGTTACGAGCAGTACTTC